A single T cell receptor beta chain is shown here with its context. The record originates from a study of T cell changes during pregnancy in multiple sclerosis. The CDR3 runs 17 residues. Germline V CDR1 and CDR2: MNHNS, SASEGT. V was pared by 1 base and J by 5 bases, with 18 bases between. Assay used: immunoSEQ multiplex PCR; TCRdb lists only in-frame clones, some missing. The table records some 50,000 clones, around 92% of them present only once. The J gene is TRBJ1-5, the V gene TRBV6-1, with D perhaps matching TRBD1 (6 bases). Source: peripheral blood, taken after pregnancy. This TCR came from a female donor with multiple sclerosis, enrolled in a pregnancy study. The CDR3 spells CASSEVKWTVPDQPQHF. The CDR3 nucleotides read TGTGCCAGCAGTGAAGTGAAGTGGACAGTCCCTGATCAGCCCCAGCATTTT.